Listed below are T cell receptor beta chains from one sample, sequenced in a study of cytomegalovirus exposure and HLA in healthy donors. TCRdb keeps only in-frame clones here, not all; method: immunoSEQ multiplex PCR. Among tens of thousands of clones listed, about four fifths were seen once. Sequencing was done on a sample of PBMCs. The receptors come from a woman in her 30s in good health and CMV-seronegative. Both conserved end residues are part of each CDR3. Each record gives: J gene, D gene, V gene, clone size, CDR3 protein, CDR3 DNA. The D gene is left open where the match is weak. For some rows the clone size is stated as once, few or many, or as a class when expanded; others skip it.

>TRBJ2-2|NA|TRBV29-1|once
CSVFRETGELFF
TGCAGCGTTTTTCGGGAAACCGGGGAGCTGTTTTTT
>TRBJ1-5|NA|TRBV28|NA
CASIQGWAQPQHF
TGTGCCAGCATCCAGGGGTGGGCTCAGCCCCAGCATTTT
>TRBJ2-7|TRBD1|TRBV10-1|NA
CATPNNRGREQYF
TGCGCCACCCCTAATAACAGGGGGCGAGAGCAGTACTTC
>TRBJ1-2|NA|TRBV30|once
CAWSPTNYGYTF
TGTGCCTGGAGTCCAACTAACTATGGCTACACCTTC
>TRBJ1-5|NA|TRBV6-4|NA
CASSDPSGEHQPQHF
TGTGCCAGCAGTGACCCATCAGGGGAGCATCAGCCCCAGCATTTT
>TRBJ2-5|TRBD2|TRBV2|NA
CASSQLLAGGSQAQYF
TGTGCCAGCAGCCAACTACTAGCGGGAGGGTCTCAGGCCCAGTACTTC
>TRBJ2-5|TRBD2|TRBV5-4|once
CASSWTSLAGEGETQYF
TGTGCCAGCAGCTGGACCTCACTAGCGGGAGAGGGGGAGACCCAGTACTTC
>TRBJ2-1|TRBD2|TRBV29-1|NA
CSVGGRDYNEQFF
TGCAGCGTTGGCGGGAGGGATTACAATGAGCAGTTCTTC
>TRBJ1-2|TRBD1|TRBV2|NA
CASSEGDRVGYTF
TGTGCCAGCAGTGAAGGAGACAGGGTCGGCTACACCTTC
>TRBJ2-5|NA|TRBV6-5|NA
CASSSGPIRRETQYF
TGTGCCAGCAGTTCTGGGCCCATTAGAAGAGAGACCCAGTACTTC
>TRBJ2-7|NA|TRBV30|NA
CAWGDISYEQYF
TGTGCCTGGGGGGACATTTCCTACGAGCAGTACTTC
>TRBJ2-7|TRBD1|TRBV25-1|NA
CASSSGTGLSYEQYF
TGTGCCAGCAGCTCCGGGACAGGGCTTTCCTACGAGCAGTACTTC
>TRBJ1-2|NA|TRBV4-3|NA
CASSRQKEGLYGYTF
TGCGCCAGCAGCCGGCAAAAGGAGGGGCTCTATGGCTACACCTTC
>TRBJ2-3|TRBD2|TRBV7-2|NA
CASSPSSGRGADTQYF
TGTGCCAGCAGCCCGTCTAGCGGGAGGGGGGCAGATACGCAGTATTTT
>TRBJ1-1|TRBD1|TRBV2|NA
CASSKQGEAFF
TGTGCCAGCAGTAAACAGGGGGAAGCTTTCTTT
>TRBJ2-1|TRBD2|TRBV4-1|NA
CASNLALVAGGADEQFF
TGCGCCAGCAACTTAGCTCTTGTAGCGGGAGGAGCGGATGAGCAGTTCTTC
>TRBJ2-3|NA|TRBV9|NA
CASSVDAGTDTQYF
TGTGCCAGCAGCGTAGATGCGGGCACAGATACGCAGTATTTT
>TRBJ1-1|NA|TRBV15|NA
CATSRGLEYGEFF
TGTGCCACCAGCAGAGGACTAGAATACGGTGAGTTCTTT
>TRBJ2-5|NA|TRBV7-2|NA
CASSLNGNQETQYF
TGTGCCAGCAGCTTAAACGGGAACCAAGAGACCCAGTACTTC
>TRBJ1-4|NA|TRBV7-6|NA
CASSAVMVPGTNEKLFF
TGTGCCAGCAGCGCCGTGATGGTGCCAGGTACTAATGAAAAACTGTTTTTT
>TRBJ2-5|TRBD1|TRBV9|NA
CASSGKQGSETQYF
TGTGCCAGCAGCGGCAAACAGGGGTCAGAGACCCAGTACTTC
>TRBJ1-1|NA|TRBV27|NA
CASSFRTDYTEAFF
TGTGCCAGCAGTTTCCGGACAGATTACACTGAAGCTTTCTTT
>TRBJ2-1|TRBD2|TRBV10-3|NA
CAISESGGLAAYNEQFF
TGTGCCATCAGTGAGTCAGGGGGACTAGCGGCTTACAATGAGCAGTTCTTC
>TRBJ1-2|TRBD1|TRBV7-9|NA
CASSPAPGQGSFGDGYTF
TGTGCCAGCAGCCCGGCCCCGGGACAGGGGTCTTTCGGCGATGGCTACACCTTC
>TRBJ2-7|NA|TRBV7-2|NA
CASSTHTSSSTYEQYF
TGTGCCAGCAGCACCCACACTAGTTCTTCCACCTACGAGCAGTACTTC
>TRBJ2-3|NA|TRBV5-4|NA
CASSARSDTQYF
TGTGCCAGCAGCGCCAGATCAGATACGCAGTATTTT
>TRBJ1-2|NA|TRBV6-5|once
CASRSTGLGYGYTF
TGTGCCAGCAGATCCACAGGGCTGGGCTATGGCTACACCTTC
>TRBJ2-3|TRBD2|TRBV11-2|NA
CATQRGLSTDTQYF
TGTGCCACCCAGCGGGGACTAAGCACAGATACGCAGTATTTT
>TRBJ2-7|TRBD1|TRBV6-5|NA
CASSDRDRAYEQYF
TGTGCCAGCAGTGACCGGGACAGGGCGTACGAGCAGTACTTC
>TRBJ2-7|NA|TRBV7-2|NA
CASSVGGGGYYEQYF
TGTGCCAGCAGCGTAGGGGGAGGCGGGTACTACGAGCAGTACTTC
>TRBJ2-7|NA|TRBV7-9|NA
CASSSNPSGKTYEQYF
TGTGCCAGCAGCTCCAACCCTTCGGGGAAGACCTACGAGCAGTACTTC
>TRBJ1-5|TRBD1|TRBV7-2|NA
CASSLDRGTGKPQHF
TGTGCCAGCAGCTTAGACCGCGGGACAGGGAAGCCCCAGCATTTT
>TRBJ2-3|NA|TRBV7-6|NA
CASSSGGTDTQYF
TGTGCCAGCAGCTCAGGGGGCACAGATACGCAGTATTTT
>TRBJ2-1|NA|TRBV11-3|NA
CASSSEGLPHNEQFF
TGTGCCAGCAGCTCAGAGGGACTCCCTCACAATGAGCAGTTCTTC